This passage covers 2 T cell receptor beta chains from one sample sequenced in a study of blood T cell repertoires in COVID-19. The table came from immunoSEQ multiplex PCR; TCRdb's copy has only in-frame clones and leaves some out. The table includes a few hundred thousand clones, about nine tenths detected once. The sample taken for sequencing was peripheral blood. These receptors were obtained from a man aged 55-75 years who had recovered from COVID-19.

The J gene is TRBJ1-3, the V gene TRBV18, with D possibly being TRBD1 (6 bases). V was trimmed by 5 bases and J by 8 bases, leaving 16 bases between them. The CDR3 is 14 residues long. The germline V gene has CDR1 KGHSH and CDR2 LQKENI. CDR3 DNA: TGTGCCAGCTCAATCACAGGGCTGTGGGACACCATATATTTT. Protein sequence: CASSITGLWDTIYF.

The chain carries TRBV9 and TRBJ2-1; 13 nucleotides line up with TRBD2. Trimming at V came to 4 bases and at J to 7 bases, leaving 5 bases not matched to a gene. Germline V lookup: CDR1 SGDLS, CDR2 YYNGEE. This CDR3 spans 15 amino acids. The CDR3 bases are TGTGCCAGCAGCATACTAGCGGGGGGGCTTAATGAGCAGTTCTTC. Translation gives CASSILAGGLNEQFF.